The next 12 T cell receptor beta chains were all read from a single sample in a study of shared clonotypes between healthy human individuals. Method: immunoSEQ multiplex PCR; TCRdb's copy keeps in-frame clones and lacks some. The sample contains 800,000 to 1,200,000 clones, more than 75% of which appear only once. Sequences were obtained from memory CD4+ T cells from PBMCs. Regarding subset: CD45RA-negative fraction. All receptors come from a man between 18 and 35 years old in good health. Some clones in this sample may be carry-over from other donors' samples.

J is TRBJ1-2 and V is TRBV6-1; unclear D gene. CDR1 and CDR2 from the germline V gene are MNHNS and SASEGT. Trimming removed 5 bases from V and 0 bases from J, with 13 bases in between. CDR3 length: 15 residues. The CDR3 spells CASSRRALANYGYTF. For the CDR3, the DNA is TGTGCCAGCAGTCGCCGGGCCTTAGCTAACTATGGCTACACCTTC.

The sample holds a few counts of this clone. The chain has TRBV6-1 and TRBJ1-3, with unresolved D. The CDR3 covers 13 residues. Germline CDR1 MNHNS, CDR2 SASEGT. The V gene lost 6 bases and the J gene lost 3 bases, with 9 bases spanning the gap. CDR3 DNA: TGTGCCAGCAGAGTTGGGGTTGGAAACACCATATATTTT. It translates to CASRVGVGNTIYF.

The CDR3 region is CASGRRGGRREQYF. The DNA for the CDR3 is TGTGCCAGCGGACGAAGGGGGGGGCGACGCGAGCAGTACTTC. The chain carries TRBV6-5 and TRBJ2-7; D is possibly TRBD2 (7 bases). Germline-derived CDR1 and CDR2 are MNHEY and SVGAGI. The V end lost 8 bases, the J end lost 6 bases, and 20 bases lay between the germline ends. The CDR3 sequence is 14 residues long.

The CDR3 sequence is CASSTAQGINTEAFF. The DNA of the CDR3 is TGTGCCAGTAGTACCGCTCAGGGGATAAACACTGAAGCTTTCTTT. The gene calls are TRBV19 and TRBJ1-1, with D maybe TRBD1 (6 bases). Trimming removed 4 bases from V and 2 bases from J, with 14 bases in between. Germline V gives CDR1 LNHDA, CDR2 SQIVND (reference sequence). The CDR3 runs 15 residues.

The V and J genes are TRBV18 and TRBJ2-1; D not resolved. Germline-derived CDR1 and CDR2 are KGHSH and LQKENI. V lost 6 bases and J lost 5, with 14 bases in between. The CDR3 spans 14 residues. The CDR3 nucleotides read TGTGCCAGCTCTACCGGGCAGGTGAACAATGAGCAGTTCTTC. Translation: CASSTGQVNNEQFF.

In this sample, this clone turned up a few times. V usage is TRBV15 and J usage is TRBJ1-2, with D possibly matching TRBD1 (5 bases). The ends were cut back, 4 bases at V and 14 bases at J, with 23 bases in the middle. CDR1 is LNHNV and CDR2 is YYDKDF in the germline V gene (reference sequence). The length of the CDR3 is 14 residues. The CDR3 reads CATSMPGPGTSRTF. CDR3 sequence (DNA): TGTGCCACCAGCATGCCGGGCCCAGGGACCTCTAGGACCTTC.

The chain recombines TRBV30 with TRBJ2-7; D might be TRBD1 or TRBD2, each matching 5 bases. Germline V gene sequence: CDR1 GTSNPN, CDR2 SVGIG (reference sequence). V was trimmed by 2 bases and J by 6 bases, leaving 29 bases between them. The CDR3 runs to 18 residues. CDR3 bases: TGTGCCTGGAGTCAAACCCCAAGTCGGGGCCTTCCGTTCCGCGAGCAGTACTTC. Protein product: CAWSQTPSRGLPFREQYF.

This chain joins TRBV6-6 and TRBJ2-7, with TRBD2 matching over 9 bases. The J segment lost 3 bases and the V segment lost 4 bases, leaving 7 bases of the junction unmatched. The CDR3 spans 15 residues. The germline gives CDR1 MNHNY, CDR2 SVGAGI (reference sequence). The CDR3 nucleotides are TGTGCCAGCAGTTCCCTCCCTAGCGGGAACTACGAGCAGTACTTC. The encoded protein is CASSSLPSGNYEQYF.

There are a few counts of this clone. The rearrangement links TRBV28 to TRBJ1-1; no firm D call. CDR3 length: 12 residues. The germline gives CDR1 MDHEN, CDR2 SYDVKM. V lost 3 bases and J lost 5, with 7 bases in between. CDR3 amino acids: CASSFEETEAFF. CDR3 DNA: TGTGCCAGCAGTTTTGAGGAGACTGAAGCTTTCTTT.

V usage is TRBV12-5 and J usage is TRBJ2-2; perhaps TRBD1 as D (5 bases). This CDR3 is built from 13 residues. CDR1 is LGHNT, CDR2 FRNRAP, per germline. Trimming left V 5 bases short and J 1 base short, with 5 bases between. DNA for the CDR3: TGTGCTAGTGGTGACAGGAACACCGGGGAGCTGTTTTTT. Amino acids: CASGDRNTGELFF.

In regard to this clone: It is unclear where the CDR3 begins or ends on the DNA, so no DNA is shown, and the CDR3 is as TCRdb lists it. The chain employs TRBV5-1 and TRBJ2-1; the D call in the table, TRBD2, was not verified against the DNA. Germline CDR1 reads SGHRS; CDR2 reads YFSETQ. The CDR3 has 17 residues if both end residues are counted. The CDR3 loop reads CASSLVASGSSVATEFF.

The rearrangement joins TRBV5-4 to TRBJ2-1; TRBD2 aligns across 9 bases. Germline CDR1 and CDR2: SGHNT and YYREEE (reference sequence). The V and J ends lost 3 bases and 3 bases, in that order; junction bases with no gene match: 10. The CDR3 extends over 17 amino acids. This chain's CDR3 is CASSSKRGSGSYNEQFF. CDR3 DNA sequence: TGTGCCAGCAGCTCAAAACGGGGTAGCGGGAGCTACAATGAGCAGTTCTTC.